These 5 T cell receptor beta chains came from one sample sequenced in a study of cytomegalovirus exposure and HLA in healthy donors. Primers: 60 Vbeta forward and 13 Jbeta reverse. Profiling relied on immunoSEQ multiplex PCR, and the TCRdb table lists in-frame clones only, not all of them. The sample includes around 160,000 clones, roughly 80% of them seen just once. Material for sequencing was PBMCs. The receptors stem from a man aged 40-49 years in good health and CMV-seropositive.

This clone has a single count. The genes are TRBV9 and TRBJ1-1; a possible D gene is TRBD1 (5 bases). Trimming stripped 0 bases from V and 4 bases from J, with 10 bases between. This CDR3 has 14 residues. CDR1 and CDR2 (germline): SGDLS, YYNGEE. The CDR3 reads CASSVGAGPTEAFF. The CDR3 nucleotides are TGTGCCAGCAGCGTAGGAGCAGGGCCCACTGAAGCTTTCTTT.

The chain carries TRBV29-1 and TRBJ2-5; 14 positions match TRBD2. The CDR3 is 13 residues long. Germline CDR1 reads SQVTM; CDR2 reads ANQGSEA. Germline trimming cut 6 bases from V and 4 bases from J; bases unmatched to any gene: 1. CDR3 in amino acids: CSVGTSGRETQYF. CDR3 DNA sequence: TGCAGCGTAGGGACTAGCGGGAGAGAGACCCAGTACTTC. The full variable domain, in which reference TRBV29-1 and TRBJ2-5 provide the parts outside the CDR3, is SAVISQKPSRDICQRGTSLTIQCQVDSQVTMMFWYRQQPGQSLTLIATANQGSEATYESGFVIDKFPISRPNLTFSTLTVSNMSPEDSSIYLCSVGTSGRETQYFGPGTRLLVL.

This rearrangement joins TRBV7-9 to TRBJ2-1, with 7 positions matching TRBD2. Germline V lookup: CDR1 SEHNR, CDR2 FQNEAQ (reference sequence). V was clipped by 7 bases and J by 0 bases; unmatched bases: 6. The CDR3 totals 15 residues. CDR3 residues: CASTPGGSSYNEQFF. The CDR3 region has the DNA TGTGCCAGCACCCCCGGCGGGAGCTCCTACAATGAGCAGTTCTTC.

This sequence joins TRBV27 and TRBJ2-1, with D possibly matching TRBD2 (6 bases). The germline V gene encodes CDR1 MNHEY and CDR2 SMNVEV (reference sequence). The CDR3 is made up of 14 amino acids. V lost 5 bases and J 1 base, leaving 9 bases between the germline ends. The CDR3 DNA reads as TGTGCCAGCAGTGTGACTAGATCCTACAATGAGCAGTTCTTC. This encodes CASSVTRSYNEQFF.

This clone was recorded a few times. The rearrangement links TRBV7-2 to TRBJ2-1; 12 nucleotides agree with TRBD2. The CDR3 sequence is 16 residues long. Germline-derived CDR1 and CDR2 are SGHTA and FQGNSA. The ends lost 2 bases at V and 4 bases at J; junction bases unmatched: 3. In nucleotides, the CDR3 is TGTGCCAGCAGCTTACTAGCGGGAGGGCCTTACAATGAGCAGTTCTTC. It translates to CASSLLAGGPYNEQFF.